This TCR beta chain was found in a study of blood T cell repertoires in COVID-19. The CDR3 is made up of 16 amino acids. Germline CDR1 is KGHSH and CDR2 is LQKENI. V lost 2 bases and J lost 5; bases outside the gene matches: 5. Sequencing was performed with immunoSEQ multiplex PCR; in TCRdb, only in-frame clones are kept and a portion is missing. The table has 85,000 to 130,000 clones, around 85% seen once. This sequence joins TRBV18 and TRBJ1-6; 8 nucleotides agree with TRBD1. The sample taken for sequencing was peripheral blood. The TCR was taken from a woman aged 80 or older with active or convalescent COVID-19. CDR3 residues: CASSPTDRENNSPLHF. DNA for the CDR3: TGTGCCAGCTCACCAACGGACAGGGAAAATAATTCACCCCTCCACTTT.